These 13 T cell receptor beta chains were all obtained from the same sample, sequenced in a study of CD8+ T cells in alopecia areata. TCR sequencing used cDNA made by reverse transcription of extracted RNA. The data were produced by immunoSEQ multiplex PCR, yet TCRdb's version contains in-frame clones alone and is incomplete. The specimen gives approximately 110,000 clones without singletons; the ten biggest hold roughly a fifth. The sample was lesional skin. The receptors derive from a C3H/HeJ mouse with alopecia areata. Strain haplotype at MHC: H2-k.

This clone turned up a few times. The gene symbols are mouse symbols. The read halts 4 residues ahead of the CDR3 end, with the missing end drawn from the germline J gene. This sequence joins TRBV13-3 and TRBJ2-4; a weak D match, TRBD1 (6 bases). The germline CDR1 and CDR2 sequences are NNHDY and SYVADS. CDR3 length: 12 amino acids. CDR3 protein: CASSLGGNTLYF. The sequenced part of the CDR3 DNA is TGTGCCAGCAGCTTAGGGGGAAAC. Variable domain in full (rest from reference TRBV13-3 and TRBJ2-4): EAAVTQSPRSKVAVTGGKVTLSCHQTNNHDYMYWYRQDTGHGLRLIHYSYVADSTEKGDIPDGYKASRPSQENFSLILELASLSQTAVYFCASSLGGNTLYFGAGTRLSVL.

Comments on this clone: The gene names here belong to mouse. The CDR3 end falls 4 residues outside the read, so it is completed with the germline J gene. This sequence joins TRBV1 and TRBJ2-1; 9 positions match TRBD2. The CDR3 has 15 residues. Germline V gene sequence: CDR1 NSQYPW, CDR2 LRSPGD (reference sequence). With V trimmed by 0 bases and J by 5 bases, 2 bases remained unmatched. The CDR3 bases that were read are TGCACCTGCAGTGCAGAAAGGGACTGGGATGCT. As protein: CTCSAERDWDA. The entire CDR3 sequence reads CTCSAERDWDAEQFF.

This clone was found many times. Gene and germline names: mouse. Read sequence stops 4 residues before the CDR3 end, and the germline J gene provides the missing end. The chain recombines TRBV19 with TRBJ2-1, with 8 bases that match TRBD2. The CDR3 is 15 residues long. Germline lookup yields CDR1 FNHDT and CDR2 SITEND (reference sequence). The V and J ends lost 3 bases and 2 bases, in that order; junction bases with no gene match: 4. This chain's CDR3 is CASSSDWGYYAEQFF. The DNA read from the CDR3 is TGTGCCAGCAGTAGCGACTGGGGATACTATGCT.

Concerning this clone: The listed genes are named as in mouse. The missing CDR3 end, 4 residues past where the read stops, is filled in from the germline J gene. This chain connects TRBV16 to TRBJ2-1; 7 bases agree with TRBD2. Per germline, CDR1 SGHSA and CDR2 FRNQAP. V dropped 0 bases and J dropped 5; count of bases not matched to a gene: 7. This CDR3 has 16 residues. The covered CDR3 bases are TGTGCAAGCAGCTTAGATGAAGAGTGGGGGGATGCT. Translating gives CASSLDEEWGDA. The CDR3 reads in full as CASSLDEEWGDAEQFF. The full variable domain, in which reference TRBV16 and TRBJ2-1 provide the parts outside the CDR3, is NAGVIQTPRHKVTGKGQEATLWCEPISGHSAVFWYRQTIVQGLEFLTYFRNQAPIDDSGMPKERFSAQMPNQSHSTLKIQSTQPQDSAVYLCASSLDEEWGDAEQFFGPGTRLTVL.

In the case of this clone: Here the gene names and germline are mouse. The CDR3 end lies 4 residues beyond the end of the read and is filled in from the germline J gene. This chain links TRBV13-2 with TRBJ2-5; 12 nucleotides match TRBD2. The length of the CDR3 is 18 residues. Germline CDR1 reads NNHNN; CDR2 reads SYGAGS (reference sequence). The sequenced CDR3 bases are TGTGCCAGCGGTGATGCCGAGACTGGGGGGGCGCGCGGAGAC. Amino acid sequence: CASGDAETGGARGD. The full CDR3 sequence reads CASGDAETGGARGDTQYF.

This clone was counted a few times. Genes here carry mouse names. The CDR3 goes on 4 residues after the read ends, and that part is filled in from the germline J gene. V gene TRBV19 combines with J gene TRBJ2-7; D possibly corresponds to TRBD1 (6 bases). CDR1 is FNHDT, CDR2 SITEND, per germline (reference sequence). The CDR3 is 12 amino acids. Deletions cut 7 bases from V and 0 bases from J, with 8 bases between. The CDR3 bases that were read are TGTGCCAGCGGGACAAACTCCTAT. Its protein product is CASGTNSY. The entire CDR3 is CASGTNSYEQYF.

Only a few counts were recorded for this clone. Gene names are the mouse ones. The sequenced fragment ends 4 residues before the CDR3 boundary, so the rest is inferred from the germline J gene. The chain has TRBV13-3 and TRBJ2-4; 9 nucleotides line up with TRBD2. Germline V gives CDR1 NNHDY, CDR2 SYVADS. J gave up 0 bases and V 4 bases, and 12 bases lay outside the gene matches. The CDR3 contains 18 residues. The DNA read from the CDR3 is TGTGCCAGCAGTACCAGACTGGGGGCCTCCTCTAGTCAAAAC. Translated: CASSTRLGASSSQN. The whole CDR3 protein reads CASSTRLGASSSQNTLYF.

This clone was detected ten times or more. Mouse gene names and germline throughout. Coverage ceases 4 residues before the CDR3 finishes, and the germline J gene fills in the end. The chain is built from TRBV13-3 and TRBJ2-5, with a weak D call TRBD1 (6 bases). V was clipped by 3 bases and J by 0 bases, with 11 bases between them. The CDR3 spans 15 residues. Germline assignment: CDR1 NNHDY and CDR2 SYVADS. CDR3 loop: CASSADSFNQDTQYF. CDR3 DNA, as far as it was read: TGTGCCAGCAGTGCGGACAGCTTTAACCAAGAC.

Details on this clone: Here the gene names and germline are mouse. Read sequence stops 4 residues before the CDR3 end, and the germline J gene provides the missing end. V is TRBV1 and J is TRBJ2-4; 10 bases are shared with TRBD1. The CDR3 consists of 16 residues. CDR1 NSQYPW and CDR2 LRSPGD come from the germline V gene (reference sequence). The junction had 6 bases not matched to a gene; V was cut back by 6 bases and J by 0 bases. The CDR3 bases that were read are TGCACCTGCAGCGACAGGGGGCCCTCTAGTCAAAAC. This translates into CTCSDRGPSSQN. The whole CDR3 region reads CTCSDRGPSSQNTLYF.

This clone was seen a handful of times. Here the gene names and germline are mouse. The read terminates 4 residues ahead of where the CDR3 ends, so the germline J gene completes it. This chain uses TRBV19 with TRBJ1-4; maybe TRBD1 (5 bases). This CDR3 comprises 15 residues. V was pared by 4 bases and J by 5 bases, with 15 bases between. Germline assignment: CDR1 FNHDT and CDR2 SITEND (reference sequence). The CDR3 is CASSPQWTPNERLFF. The CDR3 bases that were read are TGTGCCAGCAGTCCACAATGGACACCAAACGAA. Based on the CDR3 plus reference TRBV19 and TRBJ1-4, the full variable domain is GGIITQTPKFLIGQEGQKLTLKCQQNFNHDTMYWYRQDSGKGLRLIYYSITENDLQKGDLSEGYDASREKKSSFSLTVTSAQKNEMAVFLCASSPQWTPNERLFFGHGTKLSVL.

This clone has just a few counts. The gene names here belong to mouse. Read data end 4 residues before the CDR3 end; the end is taken from the germline J gene. The chain recombines TRBV13-3 with TRBJ2-4, with a tentative D call TRBD1 (5 bases). CDR1 and CDR2 (germline): NNHDY, SYVADS. This CDR3 has 14 residues. V was shortened by 7 bases and J by 0 bases, with 12 bases between the two germline ends. The CDR3 reads CASGQGTSQNTLYF. Incomplete CDR3 DNA: TGTGCCAGCGGCCAGGGAACTAGTCAAAAC.

The sample holds many counts of this clone. Genes here carry mouse names. The read falls 4 residues short of the CDR3 end, and the missing part is taken from the germline J gene. This chain connects TRBV13-3 to TRBJ2-3, with 10 bases identical to TRBD2. CDR3 length: 13 amino acids. Germline assignment: CDR1 NNHDY and CDR2 SYVADS. CDR3 residues: CASRRLGGETLYF. The DNA read from the CDR3 is TGTGCCAGCAGAAGACTGGGGGGAGAA.

In the case of this clone: The gene symbols are mouse symbols. The sequenced fragment ends 4 residues before the CDR3 boundary, so the rest is inferred from the germline J gene. The chain is built from TRBV13-3 and TRBJ2-7; 9 nucleotides agree with TRBD2. The CDR3 has 14 residues. Germline CDR1 reads NNHDY; CDR2 reads SYVADS. The CDR3 spells CASSEDWGKYEQYF. The DNA read from the CDR3 is TGTGCCAGCAGTGAAGACTGGGGGAAATAT.